The TCR beta chain described here comes from a study of T cells expressing NK-cell markers. Overall study: Sorted CD3+CD56+NKG2C+, CD3+CD56+NKG2C- and CD3+CD56-NKG2C+ T-cell subsets were beta-chain profiled.

One entry per CDR3 protein, without DNA, is what TCRdb gives after re-calling the 5' RACE reads. This table holds over 350,000 distinct CDR3 sequences. The CDR3 is made up of 15 amino acids. CDR1 SGHNT and CDR2 YENEEA come from the germline V gene. V and J are TRBV11-3 and TRBJ2-1. Sequencing used blood T cells: a sorted CD56 or NKG2C T cell subset, CD4+ or CD8+ T cells, or bulk PBMC T cells (not recorded which). The receptor was isolated from a woman in her forties or fifties in good health. This CDR3 is CASSGTGSSYNEQFF.